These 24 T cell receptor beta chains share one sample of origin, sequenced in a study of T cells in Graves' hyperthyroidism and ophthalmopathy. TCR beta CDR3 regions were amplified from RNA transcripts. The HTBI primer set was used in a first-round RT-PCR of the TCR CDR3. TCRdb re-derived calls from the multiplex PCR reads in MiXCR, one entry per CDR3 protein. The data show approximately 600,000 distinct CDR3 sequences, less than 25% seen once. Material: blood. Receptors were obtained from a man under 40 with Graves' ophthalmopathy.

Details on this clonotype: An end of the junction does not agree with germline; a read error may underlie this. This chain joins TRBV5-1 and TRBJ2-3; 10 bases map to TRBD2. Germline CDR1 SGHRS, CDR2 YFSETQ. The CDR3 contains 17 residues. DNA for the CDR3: TGCGCCAGCAGCTTGGACGTAGCGGGAGGTGTCACAGATAAGCAGTATTTT. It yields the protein CASSLDVAGGVTDKQYF.

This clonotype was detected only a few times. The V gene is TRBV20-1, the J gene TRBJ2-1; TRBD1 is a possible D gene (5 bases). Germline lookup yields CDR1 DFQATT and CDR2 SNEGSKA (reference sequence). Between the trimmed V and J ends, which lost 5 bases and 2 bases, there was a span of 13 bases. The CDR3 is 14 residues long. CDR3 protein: CSAGHTVAYNEQFF. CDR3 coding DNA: TGCAGTGCTGGACATACCGTGGCCTACAATGAGCAGTTCTTC.

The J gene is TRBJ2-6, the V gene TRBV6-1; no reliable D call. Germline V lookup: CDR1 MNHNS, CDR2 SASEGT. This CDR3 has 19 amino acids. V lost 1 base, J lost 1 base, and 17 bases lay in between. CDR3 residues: CASSEGRLSRRSGANVLTF. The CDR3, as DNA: TGTGCCAGCAGTGAAGGCCGATTATCGCGCCGGTCTGGGGCCAACGTCCTGACTTTC.

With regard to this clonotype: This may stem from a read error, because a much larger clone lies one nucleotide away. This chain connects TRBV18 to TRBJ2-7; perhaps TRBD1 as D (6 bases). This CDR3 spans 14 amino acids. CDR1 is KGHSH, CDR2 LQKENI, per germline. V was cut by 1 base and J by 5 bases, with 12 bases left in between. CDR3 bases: TGTGCCAGCTCACCACTACAGGGCCCCCACGAGCAGTACTTC. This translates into CASSPLQGPHEQYF.

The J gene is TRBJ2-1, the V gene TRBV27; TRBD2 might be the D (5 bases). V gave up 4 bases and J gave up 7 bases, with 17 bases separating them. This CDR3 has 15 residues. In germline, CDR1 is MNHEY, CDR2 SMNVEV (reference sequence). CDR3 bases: TGTGCCAGCAGTTCATCGGGATTAACGGGGAATGAGCAGTTCTTC. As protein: CASSSSGLTGNEQFF.

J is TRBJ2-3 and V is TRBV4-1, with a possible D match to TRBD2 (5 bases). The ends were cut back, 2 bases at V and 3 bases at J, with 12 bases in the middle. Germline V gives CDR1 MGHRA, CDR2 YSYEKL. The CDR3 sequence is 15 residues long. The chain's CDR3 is CASSQLGVLTDTQYF. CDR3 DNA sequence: TGCGCCAGCAGCCAATTGGGAGTCTTGACAGATACGCAGTATTTT.

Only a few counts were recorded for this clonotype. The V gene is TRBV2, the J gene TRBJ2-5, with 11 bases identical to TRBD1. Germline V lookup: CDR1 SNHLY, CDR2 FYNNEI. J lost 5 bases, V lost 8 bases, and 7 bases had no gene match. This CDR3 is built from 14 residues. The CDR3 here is CASGGQGAGETQYF. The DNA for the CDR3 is TGTGCCAGCGGAGGACAGGGGGCAGGGGAGACCCAGTACTTC. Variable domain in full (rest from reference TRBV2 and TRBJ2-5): EPEVTQTPSHQVTQMGQEVILRCVPISNHLYFYWYRQILGQKVEFLVSFYNNEISEKSEIFDDQFSVERPDGSNFTLKIRSTKLEDSAMYFCASGGQGAGETQYFGPGTRLLVL.

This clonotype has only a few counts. The CDR3 coding sequence is TGTGCCAGCAGTTACTCGCTGGGGGACCCGTTTGGGGAGACCCAGTACTTC. The encoded protein is CASSYSLGDPFGETQYF. V gene TRBV6-5 combines with J gene TRBJ2-5; D may be TRBD1 or TRBD2 (5 bases each). Between the trimmed V and J ends, which lost 0 bases and 5 bases, there was a span of 19 bases. CDR3 length equals 17 residues. The germline V gene has CDR1 MNHEY and CDR2 SVGAGI.

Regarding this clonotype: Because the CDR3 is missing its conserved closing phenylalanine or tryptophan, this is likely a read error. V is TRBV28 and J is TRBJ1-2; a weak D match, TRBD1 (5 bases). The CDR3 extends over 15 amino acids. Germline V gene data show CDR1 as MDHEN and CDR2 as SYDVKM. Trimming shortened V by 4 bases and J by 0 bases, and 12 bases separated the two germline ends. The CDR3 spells CASSSPGPANYGYTS. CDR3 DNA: TGTGCCAGCAGTTCCCCGGGACCAGCTAACTATGGCTACACCTCC.

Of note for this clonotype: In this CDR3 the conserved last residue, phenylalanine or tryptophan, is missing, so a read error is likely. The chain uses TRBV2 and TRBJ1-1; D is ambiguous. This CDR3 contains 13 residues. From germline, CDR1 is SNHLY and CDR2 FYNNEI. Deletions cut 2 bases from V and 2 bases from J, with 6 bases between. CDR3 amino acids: CASSELENTEAFL. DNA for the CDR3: TGTGCCAGCAGTGAATTAGAAAACACTGAAGCTTTCCTT.

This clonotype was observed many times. The CDR3 DNA follows: TGTGCCAGCAGCCTCACAGGGGTTTCGTCAGAGACCCAGTACTTC. Translating it yields CASSLTGVSSETQYF. The chain is built from TRBV28 and TRBJ2-5; 7 nucleotides match TRBD1. The ends lost 6 bases at V and 4 bases at J; junction bases unmatched: 11. The CDR3 covers 15 residues. The germline gives CDR1 MDHEN, CDR2 SYDVKM.

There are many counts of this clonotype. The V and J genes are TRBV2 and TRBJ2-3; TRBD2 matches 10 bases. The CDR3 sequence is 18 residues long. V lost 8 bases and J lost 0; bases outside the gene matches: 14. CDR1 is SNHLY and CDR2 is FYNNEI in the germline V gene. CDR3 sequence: CASGSRSGRPPSTDTQYF. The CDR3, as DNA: TGTGCCAGCGGATCTCGTAGCGGGAGGCCGCCCAGCACAGATACGCAGTATTTT.

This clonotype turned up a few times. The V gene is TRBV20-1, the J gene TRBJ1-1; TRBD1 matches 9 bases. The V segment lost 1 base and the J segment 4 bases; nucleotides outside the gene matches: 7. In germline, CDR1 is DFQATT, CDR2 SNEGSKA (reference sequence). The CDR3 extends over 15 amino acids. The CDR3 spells CSARGGTGSFTEAFF. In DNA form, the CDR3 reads TGCAGTGCTAGAGGCGGGACAGGGAGTTTCACTGAAGCTTTCTTT.

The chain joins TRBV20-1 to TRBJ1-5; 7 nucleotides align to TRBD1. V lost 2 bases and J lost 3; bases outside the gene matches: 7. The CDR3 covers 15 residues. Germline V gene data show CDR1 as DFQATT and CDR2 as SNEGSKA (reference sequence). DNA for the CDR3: TGCAGTGCTAGAATTGGGACAGACCTCAATCAGCCCCAGCATTTT. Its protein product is CSARIGTDLNQPQHF.

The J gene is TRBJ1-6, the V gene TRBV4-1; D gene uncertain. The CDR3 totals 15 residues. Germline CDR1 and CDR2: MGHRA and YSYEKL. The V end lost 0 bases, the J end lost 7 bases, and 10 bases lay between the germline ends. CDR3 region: CASSQEGGWNSPLHF. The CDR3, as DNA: TGCGCCAGCAGCCAAGAGGGAGGCTGGAATTCACCCCTCCACTTT.

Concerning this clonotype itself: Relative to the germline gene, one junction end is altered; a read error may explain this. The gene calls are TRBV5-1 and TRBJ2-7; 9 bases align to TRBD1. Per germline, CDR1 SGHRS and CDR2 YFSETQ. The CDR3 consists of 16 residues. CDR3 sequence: CASSNKPGQGSYEQYF. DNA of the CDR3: TGTGCCAGCAGCAATAAACCGGGACAGGGATCCTACGAGCAGTACTTC.

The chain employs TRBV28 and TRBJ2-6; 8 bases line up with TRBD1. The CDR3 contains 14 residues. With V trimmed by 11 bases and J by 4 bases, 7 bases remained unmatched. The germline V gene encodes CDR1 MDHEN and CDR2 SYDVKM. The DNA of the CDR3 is TGTGCCGGCTCAGGGGGCGCGGGGGCCAACGTCCTGACTTTC. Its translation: CAGSGGAGANVLTF. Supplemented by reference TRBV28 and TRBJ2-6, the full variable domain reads DVKVTQSSRYLVKRTGEKVFLECVQDMDHENMFWYRQDPGLGLRLIYFSYDVKMKEKGDIPEGYSVSREKKERFSLILESASTNQTSMYLCAGSGGAGANVLTFGAGSRLTVL.

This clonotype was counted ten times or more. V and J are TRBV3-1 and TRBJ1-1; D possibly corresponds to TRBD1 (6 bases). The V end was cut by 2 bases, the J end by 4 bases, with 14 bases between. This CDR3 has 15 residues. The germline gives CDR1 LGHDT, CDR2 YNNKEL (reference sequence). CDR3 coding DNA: TGTGCCAGCAGCCAATATAGCAGGGGAGGCACTGAAGCTTTCTTT. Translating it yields CASSQYSRGGTEAFF.

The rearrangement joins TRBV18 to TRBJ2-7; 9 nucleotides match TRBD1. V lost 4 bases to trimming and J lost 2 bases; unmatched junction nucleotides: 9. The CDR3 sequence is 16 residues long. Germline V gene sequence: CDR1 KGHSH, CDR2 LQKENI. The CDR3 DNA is TGTGCCAGCTCACGCGCTGGGGGGACAGGGACCTACGAGCAGTACTTC. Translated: CASSRAGGTGTYEQYF. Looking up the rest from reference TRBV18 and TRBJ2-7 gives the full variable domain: NAGVMQNPRHLVRRRGQEARLRCSPMKGHSHVYWYRQLPEEGLKFMVYLQKENIIDESGMPKERFSAEFPKEGPSILRIQQVVRGDSAAYFCASSRAGGTGTYEQYFGPGTRLTVT.

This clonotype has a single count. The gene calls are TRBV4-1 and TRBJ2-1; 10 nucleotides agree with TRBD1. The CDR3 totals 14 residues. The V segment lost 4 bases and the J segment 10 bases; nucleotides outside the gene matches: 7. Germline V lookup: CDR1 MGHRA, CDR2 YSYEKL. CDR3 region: CASSRTGGPQEQFF. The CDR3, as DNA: TGCGCCAGCAGCCGGACAGGGGGTCCCCAAGAGCAGTTCTTC.

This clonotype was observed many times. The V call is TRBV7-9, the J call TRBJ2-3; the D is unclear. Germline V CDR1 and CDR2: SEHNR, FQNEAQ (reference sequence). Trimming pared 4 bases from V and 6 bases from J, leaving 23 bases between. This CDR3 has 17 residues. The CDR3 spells CASSSTFETQIWDTQYF. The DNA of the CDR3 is TGTGCCAGCAGCTCCACGTTTGAGACTCAAATCTGGGATACGCAGTATTTT.

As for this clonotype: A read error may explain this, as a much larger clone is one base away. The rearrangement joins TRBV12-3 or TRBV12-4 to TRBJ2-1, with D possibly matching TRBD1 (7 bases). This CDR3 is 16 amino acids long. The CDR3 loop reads CASGLGGGGAYNEQFF. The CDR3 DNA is TGTGCCAGCGGTTTAGGCGGAGGGGGCGCCTACAATGAGCAGTTCTTC.

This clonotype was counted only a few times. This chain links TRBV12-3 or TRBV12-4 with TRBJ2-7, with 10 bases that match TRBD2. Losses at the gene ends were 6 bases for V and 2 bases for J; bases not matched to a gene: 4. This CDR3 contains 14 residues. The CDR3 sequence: CASSRTSGPYEQYF. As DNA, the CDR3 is TGTGCCAGCAGCCGGACTAGCGGCCCCTACGAGCAGTACTTC.

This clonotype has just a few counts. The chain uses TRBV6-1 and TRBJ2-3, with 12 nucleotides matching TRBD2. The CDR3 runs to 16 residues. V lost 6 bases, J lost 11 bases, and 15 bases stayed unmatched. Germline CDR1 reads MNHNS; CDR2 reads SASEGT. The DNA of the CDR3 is TGTGCCAGCAGGTCACTAGCGGGAGGCCCAAGGAGGGAGCAGTATTTT. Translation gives CASRSLAGGPRREQYF.